A single T cell receptor (beta chain) is shown here with its context. The CDR3 is 14 residues long. Trimming removed 3 bases from V and 3 bases from J; junction bases left unmatched: 5. The germline gives CDR1 SGHDT, CDR2 YYEEEE. The repertoire was sequenced with immunoSEQ multiplex PCR; TCRdb's copy has only in-frame clones and lacks some. The sample records about 84,000 clones, around 94% being singletons. These data are taken from a study of T cell changes during pregnancy in multiple sclerosis. The chain uses TRBV5-6 and TRBJ2-7, with TRBD2 identical over 8 bases. The sequencing here drew on peripheral blood, taken in the second trimester of pregnancy. The TCR comes from a female donor in good health, enrolled as a control in a pregnancy study. CDR3 DNA sequence: TGTGCCAGCAGCTGGGGACTAGTTGGCTACGAGCAGTACTTC. Encoded protein: CASSWGLVGYEQYF.